This TCR beta chain was observed in a study of graft-versus-host responses after intestinal transplantation. Study-level background: All recipients were given anti-thymocyte globulin induction, and tacrolimus and steroids were then administered for about three years. Whole-study findings and limits: GvH clones surfaced in recipient marrow, some emerging earlier in ileum or blood.

Responders (roughly 200,000, CFSE-labeled) met roughly 200,000 stimulators that were irradiated and violet-dye-labeled. The assay was immunoSEQ multiplex PCR, and TCRdb's table has in-frame clones only and misses some. This table has fewer than 20,000 clones, around 39% appearing once. This clonotype was obtained from a human patient who received an intestinal transplant. The sequencing used alloreactive CD4+ T cells from a mixed lymphocyte reaction culture, collected before intestinal transplant. The sample's subset: CFSE-low proliferating T cells sorted from roughly 6-day pre-transplant mixed lymphocyte reaction (GvH or HvG direction).

The CDR3: CASSLIRTGSQPQHF. The CDR3, as DNA: TGTGCCAGCAGTTTAATAAGGACAGGGAGTCAGCCCCAGCATTTT. The gene calls are TRBV28 and TRBJ1-5, with TRBD1 matching 8 bases. The V gene's germline CDR1 is MDHEN and CDR2 SYDVKM. After removal of 2 bases from V and 6 bases from J, the junction contained 6 bases not matched to a gene. The CDR3 has 15 residues.